This TCR beta chain originates from a study of blood T cell repertoires in COVID-19 (dated by TCRdb to the early 2020s). In the study overall: Collaborator samples came from the United States, Italy and Spain and covered acute and convalescent phases of COVID-19. The material from the prospective study consisted of cDNA or gDNA derived from T cells, B-cell-depleted T cells, or PBMCs. The dataset comprised deeply sampled blood TCRbeta repertoires from subjects exposed to, actively infected with, or recovered from COVID-19. The repertoires were made available in a free public database intended to serve as a resource for research on the immune response to SARS-CoV-2. The samples were drawn from two sources: the first 160 participants of the ongoing ImmuneRACE study, and approximately 1,300 subjects contributed by 6 global collaborators. A de-identified subject ID, COVID-19 status, age in years and sex were almost always included in the sample metadata. Where available, HLA class I and class II types were obtained from metadata supplied by the sample provider rather than from assay-based typing. Study-wide findings and limitations: The quantity of clinical and demographic metadata differed by source and by participant and was supplied without curation.

TCRbeta CDR3 regions were amplified from genomic DNA by means of the immunoSEQ Assay, a bias-controlled multiplex PCR. Under the source paper's analysis protocol: The number of nucleated cells in each sample was estimated by amplification of reference gene primers within the assay. To quantify the absolute abundance of each unique TCRbeta CDR3 rearrangement, sequence reads were collapsed and filtered. For each sample, productive Simpson clonality was calculated by taking the square root of Simpson's diversity index across productive rearrangements. TCRdb took this table from immuneACCESS and kept in-frame rearrangements with V and J called. Such tables lack part of the clones; where checked against another copy, unresolved V genes explain under half of the gap, and the rest is unexplained. The D gene and trimming were derived from the DNA, and the V and J assignments and clone size from that table. The sample includes about 310,000 clones, with around 90% observed a single time. Of the sample, under 1.1% falls within the top ten clones.

At one collaborating source in Seattle, patients were enrolled during active infection and were followed longitudinally through the course of disease. Each collaborating institution followed its own protocols to collect whole blood in K2EDTA tubes. For TCRbeta analysis, collaborators shipped samples as frozen whole blood, isolated PBMCs, or DNA extracted from either of those sample types. Measured from the cysteine to the phenylalanine, the CDR3 is 14 residues long. The read is trimmed to its CDR3 DNA, 42 bases read in frame from base 1. CDR1 MGHRA and CDR2 YSYEKL were looked up in the germline V gene. V lost 0 bases and J lost 8 bases; the stretch between them is 13 bases long. On this clone itself: Its specific antigen is unknown. No much larger clone is present one base from it, and per-base qualities are unavailable.

The receptor comes from a middle-aged woman with COVID-19, enrolled during active disease. The chain employs TRBV4-1 and TRBJ1-2; TRBD1 is a weak D gene call, 6 bases matching. Sequenced material: peripheral blood. The CDR3 corresponds to CASSQDRGTGGYTF. DNA sequence: TGCGCCAGCAGCCAAGATAGGGGGACCGGCGGCTACACCTTC.